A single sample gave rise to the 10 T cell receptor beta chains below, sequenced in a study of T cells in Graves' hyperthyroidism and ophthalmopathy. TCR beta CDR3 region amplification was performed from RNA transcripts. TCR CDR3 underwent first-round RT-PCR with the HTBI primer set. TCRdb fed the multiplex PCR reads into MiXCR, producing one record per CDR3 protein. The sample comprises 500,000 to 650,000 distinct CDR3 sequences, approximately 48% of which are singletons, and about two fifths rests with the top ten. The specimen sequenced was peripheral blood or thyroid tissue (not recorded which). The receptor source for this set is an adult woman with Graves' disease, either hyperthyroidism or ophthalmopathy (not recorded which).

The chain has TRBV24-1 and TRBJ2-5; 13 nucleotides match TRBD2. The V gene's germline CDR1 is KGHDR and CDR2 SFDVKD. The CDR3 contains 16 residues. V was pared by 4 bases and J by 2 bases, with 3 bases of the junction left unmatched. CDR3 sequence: CATSDTGLAGQETQYF. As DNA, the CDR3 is TGTGCCACCAGTGACACGGGACTAGCGGGGCAAGAGACCCAGTACTTC.

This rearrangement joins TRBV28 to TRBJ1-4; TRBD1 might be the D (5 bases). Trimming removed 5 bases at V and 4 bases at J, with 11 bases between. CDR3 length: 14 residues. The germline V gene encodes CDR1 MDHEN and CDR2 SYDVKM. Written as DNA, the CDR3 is TGTGCCAGCAGTCCCCAGGGTCTTAATGAAAAACTGTTTTTT. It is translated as CASSPQGLNEKLFF.

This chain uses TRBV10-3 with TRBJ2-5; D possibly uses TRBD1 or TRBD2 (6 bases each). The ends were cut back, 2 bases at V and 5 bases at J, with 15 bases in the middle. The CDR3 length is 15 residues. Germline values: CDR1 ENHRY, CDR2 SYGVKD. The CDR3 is CAISEPGAGGETQYF. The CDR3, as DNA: TGTGCCATCAGTGAGCCGGGGGCAGGAGGGGAGACCCAGTACTTC.

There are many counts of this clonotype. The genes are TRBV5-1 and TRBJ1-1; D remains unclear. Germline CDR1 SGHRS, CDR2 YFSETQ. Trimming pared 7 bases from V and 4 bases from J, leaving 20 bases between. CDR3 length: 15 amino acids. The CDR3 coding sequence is TGCGCCAGCTCTAACCAATTGGACGGCCGCACTGAAGCTTTCTTT. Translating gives CASSNQLDGRTEAFF. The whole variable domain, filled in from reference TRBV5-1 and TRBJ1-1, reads KAGVTQTPRYLIKTRGQQVTLSCSPISGHRSVSWYQQTPGQGLQFLFEYFSETQRNKGNFPGRFSGRQFSNSRSEMNVSTLELGDSALYLCASSNQLDGRTEAFFGQGTRLTVV.

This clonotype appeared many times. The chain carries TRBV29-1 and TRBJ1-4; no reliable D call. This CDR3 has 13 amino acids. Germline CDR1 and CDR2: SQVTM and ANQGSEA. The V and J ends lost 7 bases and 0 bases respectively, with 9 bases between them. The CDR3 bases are TGCAGCGGTCGCAGTGCAACTAATGAAAAACTGTTTTTT. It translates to CSGRSATNEKLFF.

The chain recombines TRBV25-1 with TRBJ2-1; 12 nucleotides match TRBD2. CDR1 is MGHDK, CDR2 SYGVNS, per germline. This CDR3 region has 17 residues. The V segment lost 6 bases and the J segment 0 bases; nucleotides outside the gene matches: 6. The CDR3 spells CASSGLAGGPSYNEQFF. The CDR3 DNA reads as TGTGCCAGCAGCGGGCTAGCGGGAGGGCCCTCCTACAATGAGCAGTTCTTC. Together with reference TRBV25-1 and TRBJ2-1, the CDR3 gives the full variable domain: EADIYQTPRYLVIGTGKKITLECSQTMGHDKMYWYQQDPGMELHLIHYSYGVNSTEKGDLSSESTVSRIRTEHFPLTLESARPSHTSQYLCASSGLAGGPSYNEQFFGPGTRLTVL.

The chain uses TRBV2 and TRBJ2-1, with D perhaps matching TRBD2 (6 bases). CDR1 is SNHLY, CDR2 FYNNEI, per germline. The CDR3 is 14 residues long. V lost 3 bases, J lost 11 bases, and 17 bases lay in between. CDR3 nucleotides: TGTGCCAGCAGTGAGGGACTTCTCTCCATTAAGCAGTTCTTC. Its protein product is CASSEGLLSIKQFF.

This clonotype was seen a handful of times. The CDR3 loop reads CASSRGALQETQYF. DNA of the CDR3: TGTGCCAGCTCACGGGGGGCTCTACAAGAGACCCAGTACTTC. The V call is TRBV18, the J call TRBJ2-5, with D perhaps being TRBD1 or TRBD2 (6 bases each). The CDR3 runs to 14 residues. Trimming pared 4 bases from V and 2 bases from J, leaving 11 bases between. CDR1 and CDR2 (germline): KGHSH, LQKENI.

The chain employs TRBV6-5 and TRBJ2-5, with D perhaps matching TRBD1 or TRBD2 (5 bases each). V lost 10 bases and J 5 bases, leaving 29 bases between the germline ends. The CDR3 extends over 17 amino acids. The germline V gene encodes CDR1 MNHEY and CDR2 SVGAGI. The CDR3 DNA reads TGTGCCACCGGTTCTCGTCCGGGATTACTGGGACGGGAGACCCAGTACTTC. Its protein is CATGSRPGLLGRETQYF.

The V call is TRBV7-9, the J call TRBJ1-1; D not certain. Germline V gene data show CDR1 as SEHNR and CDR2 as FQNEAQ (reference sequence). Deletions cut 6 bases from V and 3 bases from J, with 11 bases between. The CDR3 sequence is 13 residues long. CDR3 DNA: TGTGCCAGCAGTCCCGGCAGGCACACTGAAGCTTTCTTT. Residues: CASSPGRHTEAFF.